Following are 21 T cell receptor beta chains from one sample sequenced in a study of siplizumab effects on memory and regulatory T cells (dated by TCRdb to about 2019). The method behind the library was the immunoSEQ multiplex PCR assay. TCRdb carries this immuneACCESS record with in-frame sequences only. Its versions omit some clonotypes, under half of them owing to an unresolved V gene in the studies checked, with the rest unexplained. The sample has 99,000 or so clones on record, over 90% of them singletons. Clones ranked in the top ten supply about 0.62% of the sample. The sequencing sample was made of Tregs sorted from blood. These receptors were collected from a human donor in good health.

This clone was recorded only once. The V and J genes are TRBV27 and TRBJ1-2; D is undetermined. Germline CDR1 reads MNHEY; CDR2 reads SMNVEV (reference sequence). This CDR3 is 13 amino acids long. Trimming took 5 bases from V and 7 from J, leaving 14 bases between them. CDR3 region: CASSPIVTTGYTF. CDR3 coding DNA: TGTGCCAGCAGTCCAATAGTCACGACTGGCTACACCTTC.

This clone was seen once. The V call is TRBV29-1, the J call TRBJ2-7, with 8 bases that match TRBD1. Germline V gives CDR1 SQVTM, CDR2 ANQGSEA. The CDR3 loop spans 12 amino acids. The trim removed 3 bases at V and 4 bases at J, leaving 2 bases unmatched. The CDR3 DNA reads TGCAGCGTTGAGACAGGGGTTTACGAGCAGTACTTC. Its protein is CSVETGVYEQYF.

This clone was picked up one time. The chain carries TRBV7-2 and TRBJ2-3; 11 bases match TRBD2. J gave up 8 bases and V 1 base, and 2 bases lay outside the gene matches. The CDR3 extends over 14 amino acids. CDR1 is SGHTA, CDR2 FQGNSA, per germline. CDR3 sequence reads: CASSLGLAGLTQYF. The DNA of the CDR3 is TGTGCCAGCAGCTTAGGACTAGCGGGGCTTACGCAGTATTTT.

The rearrangement joins TRBV6-5 to TRBJ2-7; a weak D match, TRBD2 (6 bases). CDR1 MNHEY and CDR2 SVGAGI come from the germline V gene. The V end was cut by 2 bases, the J end by 2 bases, with 13 bases between. This CDR3 has 15 residues. The chain's CDR3 is CASSYAGPTAYEQYF. The CDR3 bases are TGTGCCAGCAGTTACGCGGGGCCTACAGCCTACGAGCAGTACTTC.

V is TRBV6-6 and J is TRBJ1-5; 7 nucleotides align to TRBD1. The V and J ends lost 6 bases and 3 bases, in that order; junction bases with no gene match: 8. The germline CDR1 and CDR2 sequences are MNHNY and SVGAGI (reference sequence). The CDR3 contains 15 residues. Here the CDR3 DNA reads TGTGCCAGCAGATCCCTAGGGGGCGACAATCAGCCCCAGCATTTT. Amino acid sequence: CASRSLGGDNQPQHF.

DNA for the CDR3: TGTGCCAGCAGCTTCGGGGGGGGTTGGAATGAGCAGTTCTTC. Protein sequence: CASSFGGGWNEQFF. This sequence joins TRBV11-3 and TRBJ2-1, with TRBD2 matching over 8 bases. The CDR3 sequence is 14 residues long. After removal of 3 bases from V and 7 bases from J, the junction contained 5 bases not matched to a gene. Germline CDR1 reads SGHNT; CDR2 reads YENEEA.

The chain recombines TRBV4-2 with TRBJ1-1; D unclear. V was clipped by 0 bases and J by 1 base, with 9 bases between them. This CDR3 region has 15 residues. CDR1 and CDR2 (germline): LGHNA, YNFKEQ. CDR3 DNA: TGTGCCAGCAGCCAAGATGTCCAGCCGAACACTGAAGCTTTCTTT. Residues: CASSQDVQPNTEAFF.

The chain is built from TRBV27 and TRBJ1-1; no clear D. The CDR3 is 14 residues long. Germline loops: CDR1 MNHEY, CDR2 SMNVEV (reference sequence). V lost 2 bases and J 8 bases, leaving 15 bases between the germline ends. In DNA, the CDR3 is TGTGCCAGCAGTTTACGCCGATCACCAGTAGAAGCTTTCTTT. It is translated as CASSLRRSPVEAFF.

The J gene is TRBJ1-4, the V gene TRBV5-1; 7 bases align to TRBD1. V gave up 4 bases and J gave up 7 bases; unmatched junction bases: 10. This CDR3 comprises 15 residues. Germline V gene sequence: CDR1 SGHRS, CDR2 YFSETQ. The CDR3 loop reads CASSVGTAGSEKLFF. The CDR3 nucleotides are TGCGCCAGCAGCGTCGGGACAGCAGGAAGTGAAAAACTGTTTTTT.

The CDR3 nucleotides read TGTGCCAGCAGTCGAGGGGACAGGGGTGTCTATGGCTACACCTTC. Its protein is CASSRGDRGVYGYTF. The chain carries TRBV6-6 and TRBJ1-2; 10 nucleotides agree with TRBD1. CDR3 size: 15 residues. V lost 5 bases, J lost 4 bases, and 7 bases stayed unmatched. Germline V CDR1 and CDR2: MNHNY, SVGAGI (reference sequence).

V gene TRBV2 combines with J gene TRBJ1-2, with 9 bases identical to TRBD1. With V trimmed by 5 bases and J by 5 bases, 12 bases remained unmatched. The germline gives CDR1 SNHLY, CDR2 FYNNEI. This CDR3 contains 16 residues. The CDR3 DNA is TGTGCCAGCAGTTCCGAGAGACTCGACAGGGGGTATGGCTACACCTTC. Translated, it gives CASSSERLDRGYGYTF.

The chain joins TRBV19 to TRBJ1-1, with D hard to call. Germline V CDR1 and CDR2: LNHDA, SQIVND (reference sequence). With 9 bases removed from V and 1 base from J, the gap between germline ends came to 15 bases. This CDR3 has 14 amino acids. The CDR3: CASANFPGNTEAFF. For the CDR3, the DNA is TGTGCCAGCGCCAATTTTCCAGGGAACACTGAAGCTTTCTTT.

This chain connects TRBV19 to TRBJ2-2; unclear D gene. CDR1 is LNHDA and CDR2 is SQIVND in the germline V gene (reference sequence). V was trimmed by 1 base and J by 0 bases, leaving 9 bases between them. The CDR3 is 16 amino acids. The CDR3 nucleotides are TGTGCCAGTAGTATAGGTTGGGCAGCGAACACCGGGGAGCTGTTTTTT. Encoded protein: CASSIGWAANTGELFF.

The genes are TRBV2 and TRBJ2-5; TRBD2 matches at 13 bases. CDR3 length equals 14 residues. V lost 5 bases and J lost 4; bases outside the gene matches: 1. CDR1 is SNHLY and CDR2 is FYNNEI in the germline V gene. CDR3 loop: CASSRTSGRETQYF. CDR3 bases: TGTGCCAGCAGTAGGACTAGCGGGAGAGAGACCCAGTACTTC.

The J gene is TRBJ1-5, the V gene TRBV19; maybe TRBD1 (5 bases). The V and J ends lost 1 base and 3 bases respectively, with 10 bases between them. Germline values: CDR1 LNHDA, CDR2 SQIVND (reference sequence). This CDR3 is built from 15 residues. In DNA form, the CDR3 reads TGTGCCAGTAGTATAGGGCAGGGCTACAATCAGCCCCAGCATTTT. It codes for CASSIGQGYNQPQHF.

The rearrangement uses TRBV7-9 and TRBJ1-2; D not resolved. In germline, CDR1 is SEHNR, CDR2 FQNEAQ (reference sequence). Deletions cut 0 bases from V and 13 bases from J, with 3 bases between. CDR3 size: 9 residues. CDR3 bases: TGTGCCAGCAGCTTAGCGGGCACCTTC. It translates to CASSLAGTF. The whole variable domain, remainder taken from reference TRBV7-9 and TRBJ1-2, is DTGVSQNPRHKITKRGQNVTFRCDPISEHNRLYWYRQTLGQGPEFLTYFQNEAQLEKSRLLSDRFSAERPKGSFSTLEIQRTEQGDSAMYLCASSLAGTFGSGTRLTVV.

The V gene is TRBV27, the J gene TRBJ2-3; a weak D match, TRBD2 (7 bases). The germline V and J ends were trimmed by 3 bases and 0 bases, with 13 bases remaining between them. The CDR3 totals 16 residues. Germline V CDR1 and CDR2: MNHEY, SMNVEV (reference sequence). This chain's CDR3 is CASSFIGGASTDTQYF. DNA of the CDR3: TGTGCCAGCAGTTTCATAGGGGGGGCTAGCACAGATACGCAGTATTTT.

The chain employs TRBV9 and TRBJ1-3; D may be TRBD1 (5 bases). The length of the CDR3 is 17 residues. CDR1 is SGDLS, CDR2 YYNGEE, per germline. Trimming removed 0 bases from V and 0 bases from J, with 13 bases in between. Here the CDR3 DNA reads TGTGCCAGCAGCGTAGGGTTCACCGGGGCCTCTGGAAACACCATATATTTT. Its protein product is CASSVGFTGASGNTIYF.

This clone was observed a single time. CDR3 DNA sequence: TGTGCCAGCAGCCCCCGGGCTAGCGGGAGGGCCGTAGATACGCAGTATTTT. Protein: CASSPRASGRAVDTQYF. This sequence joins TRBV5-6 and TRBJ2-3, with 12 bases matching TRBD2. The CDR3 consists of 17 residues. V was pared by 4 bases and J by 5 bases, with 11 bases of the junction left unmatched. Germline values: CDR1 SGHDT, CDR2 YYEEEE.

This chain joins TRBV6-5 and TRBJ2-2; 9 bases are a match to TRBD1. Germline lookup yields CDR1 MNHEY and CDR2 SVGAGI. After removal of 2 bases from V and 7 bases from J, the junction contained 8 bases not matched to a gene. CDR3 length: 16 residues. The CDR3 sequence: CASSYETGGASGELFF. In nucleotides, the CDR3 is TGTGCCAGCAGTTACGAAACAGGGGGCGCAAGCGGGGAGCTGTTTTTT.

J is TRBJ2-1 and V is TRBV20-1, with a tentative D call TRBD1 (5 bases). The germline V gene has CDR1 DFQATT and CDR2 SNEGSKA (reference sequence). Trimming stripped 6 bases from V and 3 bases from J, with 6 bases between. CDR3 size: 11 residues. The CDR3 region has the DNA TGCAGTGCCGACAGCTACAATGAGCAGTTCTTC. Amino acid sequence: CSADSYNEQFF.